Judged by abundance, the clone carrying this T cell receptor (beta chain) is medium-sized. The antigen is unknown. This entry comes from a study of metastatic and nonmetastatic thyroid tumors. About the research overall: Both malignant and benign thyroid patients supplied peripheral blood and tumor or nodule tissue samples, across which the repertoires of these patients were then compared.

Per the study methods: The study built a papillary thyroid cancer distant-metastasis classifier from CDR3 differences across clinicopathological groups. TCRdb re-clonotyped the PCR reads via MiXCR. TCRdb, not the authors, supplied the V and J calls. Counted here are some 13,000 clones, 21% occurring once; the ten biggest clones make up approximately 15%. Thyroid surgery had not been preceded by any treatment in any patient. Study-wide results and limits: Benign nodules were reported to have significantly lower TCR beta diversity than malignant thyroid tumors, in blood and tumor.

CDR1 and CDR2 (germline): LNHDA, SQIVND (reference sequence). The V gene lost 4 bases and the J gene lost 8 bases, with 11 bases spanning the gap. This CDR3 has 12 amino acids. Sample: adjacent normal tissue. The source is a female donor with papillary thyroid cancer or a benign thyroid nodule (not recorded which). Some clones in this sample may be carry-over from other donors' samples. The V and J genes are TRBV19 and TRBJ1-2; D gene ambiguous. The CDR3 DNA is TGTGCCAGTAGTACCGGATTTGAGGGCTACACCTTC. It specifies CASSTGFEGYTF.